The 23 T cell receptor beta chains presented below share a single source sample, sequenced in a study of blood T cell repertoires in COVID-19. This table comes from immunoSEQ multiplex PCR, and its TCRdb copy is limited to in-frame clones, with some not included. The profile shows approximately 140,000 clones, around 86% of them singletons. Sequencing was done on a sample of peripheral blood. These receptors came from a man between 65 and 85 years old with acute or convalescent COVID-19.

CDR3 coding DNA: TGTGCCAGCAGCTTAGTATCTAGCGGGAGGAGCAGGAGCACAGATACGCAGTATTTT. This codes for CASSLVSSGRSRSTDTQYF. The chain is built from TRBV7-2 and TRBJ2-3; 11 positions match TRBD2. Unmatched junction bases numbered 9, after V lost 1 base and J lost 0 bases. The germline V gene has CDR1 SGHTA and CDR2 FQGNSA. The CDR3 consists of 19 residues.

CDR3 residues: CATSDLQGAGETQYF. The CDR3 region has the DNA TGTGCCACCAGTGATTTGCAGGGGGCTGGGGAGACCCAGTACTTC. The chain recombines TRBV24-1 with TRBJ2-5, with TRBD1 matching 8 bases. CDR1 is KGHDR and CDR2 is SFDVKD in the germline V gene. There are 15 residues in the CDR3. Losses at the gene ends were 0 bases for V and 5 bases for J; bases not matched to a gene: 4.

This sequence joins TRBV15 and TRBJ2-7; 15 bases line up with TRBD2. Germline CDR1 reads LNHNV; CDR2 reads YYDKDF (reference sequence). V lost 2 bases, J lost 5 bases, and 10 bases stayed unmatched. The CDR3 runs to 18 residues. The CDR3 region is CATSRSGLAGGRSNEQYF. CDR3 sequence (DNA): TGTGCCACCAGCAGATCGGGACTAGCGGGAGGAAGGTCTAACGAGCAGTACTTC.

V gene TRBV7-3 combines with J gene TRBJ2-3, with TRBD1 as a possible D gene (6 bases). The CDR3 spans 15 residues. Germline CDR1 and CDR2: SGHTA and FQGTGA. V lost 5 bases, J lost 4 bases, and 16 bases lay in between. The DNA of the CDR3 is TGTGCCAGCAGCCTCACAGGGAAAGCATCAGATACGCAGTATTTT. Its translation is CASSLTGKASDTQYF. Full variable domain (missing parts from reference TRBV7-3 and TRBJ2-3): GAGVSQTPSNKVTEKGKYVELRCDPISGHTALYWYRQSLGQGPEFLIYFQGTGAADDSGLPNDRFFAVRPEGSVSTLKIQRTERGDSAVYLCASSLTGKASDTQYFGPGTRLTVL.

This clone was found a few times. The DNA for the CDR3 is TGCGCCAGCAGCCAAGATCCGGGAGTGGGGGCCAACGTCCTGACTTTC. Residues: CASSQDPGVGANVLTF. V and J are TRBV4-1 and TRBJ2-6; D perhaps matches TRBD2 (6 bases). Germline CDR1 and CDR2: MGHRA and YSYEKL. This CDR3 region has 16 residues. V lost 0 bases and J 4 bases, leaving 10 bases between the germline ends.

The chain links TRBV29-1 to TRBJ2-3; 8 bases align to TRBD2. This CDR3 region has 15 residues. Germline trimming cut 7 bases from V and 3 bases from J; bases unmatched to any gene: 12. Germline CDR1 reads SQVTM; CDR2 reads ANQGSEA. The chain's CDR3 is CSAPKGSGGTDTQYF. The CDR3 nucleotides are TGCAGCGCCCCCAAAGGGTCGGGAGGGACAGATACGCAGTATTTT.

This sequence joins TRBV4-1 and TRBJ1-2; D is uncertain. The V and J ends lost 1 base and 2 bases respectively, with 11 bases between them. CDR3 size: 15 residues. CDR1 is MGHRA and CDR2 is YSYEKL in the germline V gene. The CDR3 region has the DNA TGCGCCAGCAGCCAAGGCGGGCCGCTAAACTATGGCTACACCTTC. It specifies CASSQGGPLNYGYTF.

This chain links TRBV18 with TRBJ2-3; 10 bases agree with TRBD1. The CDR3 length is 18 residues. Looked up from germline, CDR1 is KGHSH and CDR2 is LQKENI. The V segment lost 1 base and the J segment 3 bases; nucleotides outside the gene matches: 10. Here the CDR3 DNA reads TGTGCCAGCTCACCACGGACAGGGGGTTCGGCTGTGACAGATACGCAGTATTTT. Translated, it gives CASSPRTGGSAVTDTQYF.

The CDR3 DNA is TGTGCCAGCAGCTGGACAGGGGGTTTCGAGCAGTACTTC. It encodes CASSWTGGFEQYF. The rearrangement uses TRBV7-3 and TRBJ2-7, with 10 bases aligning to TRBD1. Germline CDR1 reads SGHTA; CDR2 reads FQGTGA. Trimming took 4 bases from V and 6 from J; bases not matched to a gene: 3. The CDR3 spans 13 residues.

In its sample, this clone was seen many times. CDR3 residues: CASSTTNTGELFF. The CDR3 bases are TGTGCCAGCAGTACAACGAACACCGGGGAGCTGTTTTTT. The chain combines TRBV6-2 or TRBV6-3 with TRBJ2-2; D uncertain. The V end was cut by 5 bases, the J end by 0 bases, with 4 bases between. This CDR3 has 13 residues. Germline V lookup: CDR1 MNHEY, CDR2 SVGEGT.

The V call is TRBV11-1, the J call TRBJ2-7; possibly TRBD2 for D (5 bases). Germline CDR1 reads SGHAT; CDR2 reads FQDESV (reference sequence). This CDR3 contains 15 residues. The V end lost 1 base, the J end lost 1 base, and 11 bases lay between the germline ends. CDR3 protein: CASSLGEGLSYEQYF. DNA for the CDR3: TGTGCCAGCAGCTTAGGAGAGGGCCTTTCCTACGAGCAGTACTTC.

The chain is built from TRBV5-4 and TRBJ1-1, with D uncertain. Between the trimmed V and J ends, which lost 0 bases and 1 base, there was a span of 7 bases. The CDR3 is 14 residues long. Germline V gene sequence: CDR1 SGHNT, CDR2 YYREEE (reference sequence). The CDR3 DNA is TGTGCCAGCAGCTTGGAACACCCGAACACTGAAGCTTTCTTT. Protein sequence: CASSLEHPNTEAFF. Based on the CDR3 plus reference TRBV5-4 and TRBJ1-1, the full variable domain is ETGVTQSPTHLIKTRGQQVTLRCSSQSGHNTVSWYQQALGQGPQFIFQYYREEENGRGNFPPRFSGLQFPNYSSELNVNALELDDSALYLCASSLEHPNTEAFFGQGTRLTVV.

The rearrangement uses TRBV28 and TRBJ2-7; 12 bases match TRBD2. The germline gives CDR1 MDHEN, CDR2 SYDVKM. This CDR3 contains 19 residues. V was clipped by 3 bases and J by 6 bases; unmatched bases: 18. The CDR3, as DNA: TGTGCCAGCAGTTTTATCGGGTGGGTTGCTAGCGGGAGGGCAGGCGAGCAGTACTTC. This translates into CASSFIGWVASGRAGEQYF.

This clone came up once. The chain combines TRBV5-6 with TRBJ2-7; tentative D call: TRBD2 (9 bases). Germline CDR1 is SGHDT and CDR2 is YYEEEE. V lost 4 bases to trimming and J lost 6 bases, with 23 bases between them. The CDR3 covers 16 residues. The CDR3 sequence is CASSPQGGLAGLEQYF. The CDR3, as DNA: TGTGCCAGCAGCCCACAGGGGGGACTAGCTGGGCTCGAGCAGTACTTC.

The V and J genes are TRBV2 and TRBJ2-3, with 8 positions matching TRBD2. CDR3 size: 14 residues. V lost 3 bases, J lost 8 bases, and 7 bases stayed unmatched. Germline loops: CDR1 SNHLY, CDR2 FYNNEI. The CDR3 nucleotides read TGTGCCAGCAGTGAGGGGACTAGACCTCTTACGCAGTATTTT. It specifies CASSEGTRPLTQYF.

As DNA, the CDR3 is TGTGCCAGCAGCTTGGAACAGCCCAACACTGAAGCTTTCTTT. It translates to CASSLEQPNTEAFF. The genes are TRBV5-4 and TRBJ1-1; D is uncertain. Germline V lookup: CDR1 SGHNT, CDR2 YYREEE (reference sequence). CDR3 length equals 14 residues. Trimming removed 0 bases from V and 2 bases from J, with 8 bases in between.

CDR3: CASSVQGAGTEAFF. The CDR3 nucleotides read TGTGCCAGCAGCGTGCAGGGGGCCGGTACTGAAGCTTTCTTT. The chain joins TRBV5-4 to TRBJ1-1; 8 nucleotides agree with TRBD1. After removal of 4 bases from V and 5 bases from J, the junction contained 7 bases not matched to a gene. Germline assignment: CDR1 SGHNT and CDR2 YYREEE (reference sequence). The CDR3 runs 14 residues.

Only one count was recorded for this clone. The chain is built from TRBV19 and TRBJ2-1; D call uncertain. V gave up 4 bases and J gave up 8 bases, with 6 bases separating them. Germline V gene sequence: CDR1 LNHDA, CDR2 SQIVND (reference sequence). The CDR3 has 11 amino acids. CDR3 DNA sequence: TGTGCCAGTAGTAACCGGGATGAGCAGTTCTTC. Residues: CASSNRDEQFF. The entire variable domain, with the rest obtained from reference TRBV19 and TRBJ2-1, is as follows: DGGITQSPKYLFRKEGQNVTLSCEQNLNHDAMYWYRQDPGQGLRLIYYSQIVNDFQKGDIAEGYSVSREKKESFPLTVTSAQKNPTAFYLCASSNRDEQFFGPGTRLTVL.

The CDR3 region is CASSLGVVETQYF. Written as DNA, the CDR3 is TGTGCCAGCAGCCTCGGGGTAGTAGAGACCCAGTACTTC. The rearrangement links TRBV3-1 (or the pseudogene TRBV3-2) to TRBJ2-5; tentatively, D is TRBD2 (5 bases). V lost 4 bases and J lost 4, with 10 bases in between. This CDR3 contains 13 residues. The germline V gene encodes CDR1 LGHDT and CDR2 YNNKEL (reference sequence).

The chain is built from TRBV7-9 and TRBJ1-3; possible D gene TRBD1, 5 bases. The CDR3 has 14 amino acids. Germline-derived CDR1 and CDR2 are SEHNR and FQNEAQ (reference sequence). V shed 3 bases and J shed 4 bases, with 10 bases lying between them. CDR3 region: CASSFGGTGNTIYF. The CDR3 DNA sequence: TGTGCCAGCAGCTTCGGGGGGACGGGAAACACCATATATTTT.

This clone was found a few times. The chain is built from TRBV30 and TRBJ1-1, with D uncertain. V gave up 2 bases and J gave up 1 base, with 14 bases separating them. Germline CDR1 reads GTSNPN; CDR2 reads SVGIG (reference sequence). The CDR3 loop spans 15 amino acids. CDR3 in amino acids: CAWSTHPGGNTEAFF. Here the CDR3 DNA reads TGTGCCTGGAGTACCCATCCTGGCGGGAACACTGAAGCTTTCTTT.

The chain is built from TRBV7-2 and TRBJ2-1; TRBD2 matches at 9 bases. CDR1 is SGHTA and CDR2 is FQGNSA in the germline V gene. The CDR3 runs 15 residues. After removal of 1 base from V and 6 bases from J, the junction contained 4 bases not matched to a gene. The CDR3 sequence: CASSLGGSGSNEQFF. CDR3 DNA sequence: TGTGCCAGCAGCTTAGGGGGTAGCGGGAGCAATGAGCAGTTCTTC.

V usage is TRBV9 and J usage is TRBJ1-6, with D tentatively TRBD1 (6 bases). This CDR3 has 15 residues. V lost 4 bases to trimming and J lost 7 bases, with 15 bases between them. Germline loops: CDR1 SGDLS, CDR2 YYNGEE. Here the CDR3 DNA reads TGTGCCAGCAGCAGCGAAGGGGGTGGCAATTCACCCCTCCACTTT. Amino acid sequence: CASSSEGGGNSPLHF.